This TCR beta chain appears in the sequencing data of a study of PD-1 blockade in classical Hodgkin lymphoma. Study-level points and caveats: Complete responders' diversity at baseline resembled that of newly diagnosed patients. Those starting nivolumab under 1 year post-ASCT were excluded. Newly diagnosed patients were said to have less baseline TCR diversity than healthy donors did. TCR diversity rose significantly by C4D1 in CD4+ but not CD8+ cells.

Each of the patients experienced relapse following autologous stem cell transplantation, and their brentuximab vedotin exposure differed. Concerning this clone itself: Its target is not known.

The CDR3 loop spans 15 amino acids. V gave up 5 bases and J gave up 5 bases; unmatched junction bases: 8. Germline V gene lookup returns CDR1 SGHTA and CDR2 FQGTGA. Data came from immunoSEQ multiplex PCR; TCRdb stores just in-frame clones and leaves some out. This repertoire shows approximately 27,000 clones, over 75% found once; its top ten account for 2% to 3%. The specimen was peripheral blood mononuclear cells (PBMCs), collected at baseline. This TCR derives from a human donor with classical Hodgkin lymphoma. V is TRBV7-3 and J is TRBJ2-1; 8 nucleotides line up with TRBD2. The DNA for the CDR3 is TGTGCCAGCAGCCCGACGGGACTAGGGAACAATGAGCAGTTCTTC. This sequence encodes CASSPTGLGNNEQFF.